The source of this T cell receptor beta chain is a study of siplizumab effects on memory and regulatory T cells. Whole-study findings and limits: Naive T cells, seemingly more diverse than memory cells, seemed major alloresponse contributors. Left unconfirmed was the suppressive function of proliferating Tregs from siplizumab cultures.

Roughly 10^5 TCR templates underwent assay in each sample. TCRdb keeps only in-frame clones here, not all; method: immunoSEQ multiplex PCR. This table has approximately 120,000 clones, about 91% appearing once. This clone was recorded once. Antigen specificity is unknown. This TCR derives from a human donor in good health. The specimen sequenced was Tregs sorted from blood.

The CDR3 region has the DNA TGTGCCTGGAGCTTACTTCGCTCTGGAAACACCATATATTTT. Protein sequence: CAWSLLRSGNTIYF. V gene TRBV30 combines with J gene TRBJ1-3; no firm D call. V gave up 3 bases and J gave up 0 bases, with 9 bases separating them. Germline V CDR1 and CDR2: GTSNPN, SVGIG (reference sequence). The CDR3 runs 14 residues.